Listed here are 19 T cell receptor beta chains from one sample, sequenced in a study of T cell responses to AZD1222 COVID-19 vaccine. The data were produced by immunoSEQ multiplex PCR, yet TCRdb's version contains in-frame clones alone and is incomplete. In the table there are around 130,000 clones, approximately 94% of which are singletons. Specimen: peripheral blood, collected on day 0 of AZD1222 vaccination. The receptor set was obtained from an adult in good health.

The chain recombines TRBV7-9 with TRBJ1-3, with TRBD1 identical over 9 bases. Germline CDR1 is SEHNR and CDR2 is FQNEAQ (reference sequence). J lost 8 bases, V lost 5 bases, and 4 bases had no gene match. This CDR3 contains 13 residues. In DNA, the CDR3 is TGTGCCAGCAGCAGGGGACAGGGTGACACCATATATTTT. This sequence encodes CASSRGQGDTIYF. The full variable domain, completed using reference TRBV7-9 and TRBJ1-3, is DTGVSQNPRHKITKRGQNVTFRCDPISEHNRLYWYRQTLGQGPEFLTYFQNEAQLEKSRLLSDRFSAERPKGSFSTLEIQRTEQGDSAMYLCASSRGQGDTIYFGEGSWLTVV.

CDR3 region: CASSLEVSRTSPLHF. For the CDR3, the DNA is TGTGCCAGCAGCTTGGAGGTTTCCAGGACTTCACCCCTCCACTTT. The J gene is TRBJ1-6, the V gene TRBV5-5, with D unclear. The CDR3 runs to 15 residues. Germline CDR1 is SGHKS and CDR2 is YYEKEE (reference sequence). The V gene lost 0 bases and the J gene lost 9 bases, with 13 bases spanning the gap.

This clone appeared once. The chain couples TRBV5-1 to TRBJ2-1; D gene ambiguous. CDR3 length: 12 amino acids. The germline V gene encodes CDR1 SGHRS and CDR2 YFSETQ. Trimming stripped 3 bases from V and 5 bases from J, with 6 bases between. The CDR3 DNA reads TGCGCCAGCAGCTGGGATAACAATGAGCAGTTCTTC. Protein sequence: CASSWDNNEQFF.

A remark on this clone: This sample also contains other DNA sequences that code for the same CDR3. V usage is TRBV6-1 and J usage is TRBJ1-2; 10 positions match TRBD1. With 3 bases clipped from V and 2 bases from J, the junction kept 0 bases outside the gene matches. Germline lookup yields CDR1 MNHNS and CDR2 SASEGT. This CDR3 region has 14 residues. Here the CDR3 reads CASSETGGNYGYTF. The CDR3 nucleotides are TGTGCCAGCAGTGAGACAGGGGGCAACTATGGCTACACCTTC.

V is TRBV4-1 and J is TRBJ2-1; D is unresolved. CDR3 length equals 14 residues. Per the germline V gene, CDR1 is MGHRA and CDR2 is YSYEKL. V gave up 2 bases and J gave up 4 bases, with 9 bases separating them. Here the CDR3 reads CASSQPNSYNEQFF. The CDR3 bases are TGCGCCAGCAGCCAACCAAACTCGTACAATGAGCAGTTCTTC.

This chain joins TRBV4-1 and TRBJ2-2; 10 bases align to TRBD1. The germline V gene has CDR1 MGHRA and CDR2 YSYEKL. The CDR3 consists of 16 residues. With V trimmed by 4 bases and J by 0 bases, 2 bases remained unmatched. CDR3 sequence (DNA): TGCGCCAGCAGCCGTGGGACAGGGGCGAACACCGGGGAGCTGTTTTTT. Protein sequence: CASSRGTGANTGELFF.

This chain links TRBV5-6 with TRBJ2-7; 12 nucleotides agree with TRBD2. CDR3 length equals 15 residues. The junction had 4 bases not matched to a gene; V was cut back by 4 bases and J by 2 bases. In germline, CDR1 is SGHDT, CDR2 YYEEEE. As DNA, the CDR3 is TGTGCCAGCAGCGCCAGGACTAGCGGGACCTACGAGCAGTACTTC. Its protein product is CASSARTSGTYEQYF.

The chain employs TRBV2 and TRBJ1-2; D is uncertain. V lost 8 bases and J lost 0, with 7 bases in between. This CDR3 spans 12 amino acids. Germline assignment: CDR1 SNHLY and CDR2 FYNNEI. This CDR3 is CASAPANYGYTF. DNA for the CDR3: TGTGCCAGCGCCCCAGCTAACTATGGCTACACCTTC.

V and J are TRBV7-8 and TRBJ2-1; D unclear. Trimming pared 2 bases from V and 6 bases from J, leaving 14 bases between. The CDR3 is 15 amino acids. Looked up from germline, CDR1 is SGHVS and CDR2 is FQNEAQ. CDR3 sequence reads: CASSLFTLLGNEQFF. CDR3 nucleotide sequence: TGTGCCAGCAGCTTATTTACCCTACTGGGCAATGAGCAGTTCTTC.

This sequence joins TRBV7-9 and TRBJ2-1; 9 bases are shared with TRBD2. V was clipped by 7 bases and J by 7 bases; unmatched bases: 17. This CDR3 is built from 17 residues. Per germline, CDR1 SEHNR and CDR2 FQNEAQ (reference sequence). This CDR3 is CASIGQAGGLNPNEQFF. The DNA for the CDR3 is TGTGCCAGCATCGGACAGGCGGGAGGGTTAAACCCTAATGAGCAGTTCTTC.

J is TRBJ2-1 and V is TRBV9, with TRBD1 matching over 9 bases. The CDR3 covers 16 residues. V was pared by 4 bases and J by 3 bases, with 8 bases of the junction left unmatched. Germline V gives CDR1 SGDLS, CDR2 YYNGEE. The DNA for the CDR3 is TGTGCCAGCAGCTTCTCCGGGACAGGGATCTACAATGAGCAGTTCTTC. It is translated as CASSFSGTGIYNEQFF.

The chain links TRBV15 to TRBJ2-1; 10 bases map to TRBD1. The CDR3 sequence is 15 residues long. Germline values: CDR1 LNHNV, CDR2 YYDKDF (reference sequence). V lost 0 bases to trimming and J lost 9 bases; unmatched junction nucleotides: 5. The CDR3 coding sequence is TGTGCCACCAGCAGAGAGAGGGGACAGGGGATTGAGCAGTTCTTC. It is translated as CATSRERGQGIEQFF.

The chain is built from TRBV15 and TRBJ2-7, with D possibly being TRBD1 or TRBD2 (7 bases each). The CDR3 consists of 16 residues. The ends were cut back, 1 base at V and 5 bases at J, with 18 bases in the middle. CDR1 is LNHNV, CDR2 YYDKDF, per germline (reference sequence). The CDR3 protein is CATSRATRGGLNEQYF. CDR3 DNA sequence: TGTGCCACCAGCAGAGCCACCAGGGGGGGGTTGAACGAGCAGTACTTC.

The rearrangement joins TRBV29-1 to TRBJ1-1, with 7 nucleotides matching TRBD1. V trimming: 7 bases; J trimming: 4 bases; junction bases outside the gene matches: 9. CDR1 and CDR2 (germline): SQVTM, ANQGSEA. The length of the CDR3 is 13 residues. As DNA, the CDR3 is TGCAGCGCCACGGGCAGGGGGGGCACTGAAGCTTTCTTT. Protein: CSATGRGGTEAFF.

The V gene is TRBV6-5, the J gene TRBJ2-1; tentatively, D is TRBD2 (7 bases). The ends were cut back, 6 bases at V and 9 bases at J, with 18 bases in the middle. Germline lookup yields CDR1 MNHEY and CDR2 SVGAGI. The CDR3 length is 14 residues. The DNA for the CDR3 is TGTGCCAGCAGAAGGGGGGGAGGGCCAGGTGAGCAGTTCTTC. This sequence encodes CASRRGGGPGEQFF.

The chain has TRBV30 and TRBJ1-1, with D uncertain. CDR1 is GTSNPN and CDR2 is SVGIG in the germline V gene (reference sequence). Trimming took off 3 bases at V and 5 bases at J, with 10 bases between the two ends. CDR3 length equals 12 residues. The CDR3, as DNA: TGTGCCTGGAGGGATACAGTGACTGAAGCTTTCTTT. Its protein is CAWRDTVTEAFF.

This clone is a singleton in its sample. The genes are TRBV5-1 and TRBJ2-1; D assignment may be TRBD1 or TRBD2 (5 bases each). The CDR3 totals 14 residues. Trimming shortened V by 0 bases and J by 3 bases, and 7 bases separated the two germline ends. Germline V CDR1 and CDR2: SGHRS, YFSETQ. CDR3: CASSLGGYYNEQFF. In DNA, the CDR3 is TGCGCCAGCAGCTTGGGGGGGTACTACAATGAGCAGTTCTTC. The whole variable domain, filled in from reference TRBV5-1 and TRBJ2-1, reads KAGVTQTPRYLIKTRGQQVTLSCSPISGHRSVSWYQQTPGQGLQFLFEYFSETQRNKGNFPGRFSGRQFSNSRSEMNVSTLELGDSALYLCASSLGGYYNEQFFGPGTRLTVL.

The V gene is TRBV5-6, the J gene TRBJ2-5, with D possibly being TRBD1 or TRBD2 (5 bases each). Trimming pared 1 base from V and 4 bases from J, leaving 11 bases between. This CDR3 is built from 14 residues. CDR1 SGHDT and CDR2 YYEEEE come from the germline V gene. The CDR3 loop is CASSLYGAGETQYF. The CDR3 bases are TGTGCCAGCAGCTTGTACGGGGCTGGAGAGACCCAGTACTTC. Based on the CDR3 plus reference TRBV5-6 and TRBJ2-5, the full variable domain is DAGVTQSPTHLIKTRGQQVTLRCSPKSGHDTVSWYQQALGQGPQFIFQYYEEEERQRGNFPDRFSGHQFPNYSSELNVNALLLGDSALYLCASSLYGAGETQYFGPGTRLLVL.

The rearrangement links TRBV9 to TRBJ2-1; weak D call: TRBD2 (6 bases). The germline V and J ends were trimmed by 2 bases and 2 bases, with 14 bases remaining between them. Germline values: CDR1 SGDLS, CDR2 YYNGEE. This CDR3 is 16 amino acids long. In DNA, the CDR3 is TGTGCCAGCAGCGTTCGGTCTAGCGTTGCCTACAATGAGCAGTTCTTC. Translation: CASSVRSSVAYNEQFF. Variable domain in full (rest from reference TRBV9 and TRBJ2-1): DSGVTQTPKHLITATGQRVTLRCSPRSGDLSVYWYQQSLDQGLQFLIQYYNGEERAKGNILERFSAQQFPDLHSELNLSSLELGDSALYFCASSVRSSVAYNEQFFGPGTRLTVL.